The subject of this entry is one TCR beta chain. This sample was included in a study of blood T cell repertoires in COVID-19. Turning to the study itself: Nucleic acid was either cDNA or gDNA, and it came from T cells, B-cell-depleted T cells, or PBMCs.

Trimming cost V 3 bases and J 10 bases, with 23 bases left between them. CDR1 and CDR2 (germline): SGHRS, YFSETQ. The CDR3 has 15 amino acids. Produced via immunoSEQ multiplex PCR; TCRdb's table is partial and in-frame only. The table records fewer than 400,000 clones, roughly 90% of them present only once. The source is a woman aged 25 to 39 with COVID-19, enrolled during active disease. The chain recombines TRBV5-1 with TRBJ2-7; D may be TRBD1 (6 bases). Sequenced material: peripheral blood. CDR3 sequence (DNA): TGCGCCAGCAGCTGGGCCGGGACACCACCCTCAGATCAGTACTTC. This gives the protein CASSWAGTPPSDQYF.